The 24 T cell receptor beta chains presented below share a single source sample, sequenced in a study of cytomegalovirus exposure and HLA in healthy donors. Only in-frame clones appear in the TCRdb table, and some are missing; sequencing was by immunoSEQ multiplex PCR. The sample includes tens of thousands of clones, roughly 90% seen only once; the top ten take over 1%. Source material: PBMCs. These receptors originate from a woman between 18 and 30 years old in good health and CMV-seronegative.

J is TRBJ2-1 and V is TRBV5-1; 10 nucleotides match TRBD1. V dropped 5 bases and J dropped 10; count of bases not matched to a gene: 9. This CDR3 spans 14 amino acids. From germline, CDR1 is SGHRS and CDR2 YFSETQ. The CDR3 loop reads CASSWTGTGDEQFF. CDR3 bases: TGCGCCAGCAGTTGGACCGGGACAGGGGACGAGCAGTTCTTC.

The rearrangement uses TRBV7-2 and TRBJ2-2; 8 nucleotides line up with TRBD1. The CDR3 totals 15 residues. CDR1 and CDR2 (germline): SGHTA, FQGNSA. The trim removed 8 bases at V and 3 bases at J, leaving 8 bases unmatched. The CDR3 region is CASQGQGADTGELFF. CDR3 nucleotide sequence: TGTGCCAGCCAGGGGCAGGGGGCCGACACCGGGGAGCTGTTTTTT. Based on the CDR3 plus reference TRBV7-2 and TRBJ2-2, the full variable domain is GAGVSQSPSNKVTEKGKDVELRCDPISGHTALYWYRQSLGQGLEFLIYFQGNSAPDKSGLPSDRFSAERTGGSVSTLTIQRTQQEDSAVYLCASQGQGADTGELFFGEGSRLTVL.

This chain connects TRBV4-2 to TRBJ2-1; D is possibly TRBD2 (6 bases). V shed 1 base and J shed 1 base, with 11 bases lying between them. The germline gives CDR1 LGHNA, CDR2 YNFKEQ. The length of the CDR3 is 16 residues. For the CDR3, the DNA is TGTGCCAGCAGCCAAGTGGGCCTAGCGTCCTACAATGAGCAGTTCTTC. This codes for CASSQVGLASYNEQFF.

The CDR3 protein is CASGTGGTEAFF. The CDR3 bases are TGTGCCAGTGGGACAGGGGGCACTGAAGCTTTCTTT. This chain connects TRBV19 to TRBJ1-1, with 11 positions matching TRBD1. V dropped 8 bases and J dropped 4; count of bases not matched to a gene: 0. CDR1 and CDR2 from the germline V gene are LNHDA and SQIVND (reference sequence). This CDR3 has 12 residues. Looking up the rest from reference TRBV19 and TRBJ1-1 gives the full variable domain: DGGITQSPKYLFRKEGQNVTLSCEQNLNHDAMYWYRQDPGQGLRLIYYSQIVNDFQKGDIAEGYSVSREKKESFPLTVTSAQKNPTAFYLCASGTGGTEAFFGQGTRLTVV.

There are a few counts of this clone. This chain connects TRBV7-7 to TRBJ2-5, with 8 bases fitting TRBD1. Germline-derived CDR1 and CDR2 are SSHAT and FNYEAQ (reference sequence). CDR3 length: 14 residues. V lost 5 bases, J lost 1 base, and 3 bases stayed unmatched. CDR3 sequence: CASSAGTGQETQYF. The DNA for the CDR3 is TGTGCCAGCAGCGCGGGGACAGGCCAAGAGACCCAGTACTTC.

The CDR3 sequence: CASSLLQDRGYTF. The CDR3 coding sequence is TGTGCCAGCAGTTTACTTCAGGATCGTGGCTACACCTTC. The chain carries TRBV28 and TRBJ1-2, with D hard to call. Germline CDR1 MDHEN, CDR2 SYDVKM. The CDR3 runs to 13 residues. Between the trimmed V and J ends, which lost 2 bases and 7 bases, there was a span of 11 bases.

This rearrangement joins TRBV10-1 to TRBJ2-1; 10 bases map to TRBD2. Germline V CDR1 and CDR2: WNHNN, SYGVQD (reference sequence). CDR3 length: 14 residues. Losses at the gene ends were 4 bases for V and 9 bases for J; bases not matched to a gene: 6. The CDR3 DNA sequence: TGCGCCAGCAGTGGTACAGCGGGAGGGGTTGAGCAGTTCTTC. It specifies CASSGTAGGVEQFF.

There are a few counts of this clone. The chain recombines TRBV5-6 with TRBJ2-1, with 9 bases matching TRBD1. The CDR3 length is 15 residues. Looked up from germline, CDR1 is SGHDT and CDR2 is YYEEEE. The J segment lost 4 bases and the V segment lost 3 bases, leaving 5 bases of the junction unmatched. The CDR3: CASSWGDREYNEQFF. In DNA, the CDR3 is TGTGCCAGCAGCTGGGGGGACAGGGAATACAATGAGCAGTTCTTC.

This chain uses TRBV27 with TRBJ2-3; D may be TRBD2 (6 bases). V shed 7 bases and J shed 7 bases, with 9 bases lying between them. The CDR3 totals 11 residues. Germline lookup yields CDR1 MNHEY and CDR2 SMNVEV (reference sequence). The DNA for the CDR3 is TGTGCCAGCACGGAGGGCCATACGCAGTATTTT. This codes for CASTEGHTQYF.

This sequence joins TRBV7-2 and TRBJ2-5; D is perhaps TRBD2 (6 bases). Trimming pared 5 bases from V and 7 bases from J, leaving 8 bases between. CDR1 SGHTA and CDR2 FQGNSA come from the germline V gene. This CDR3 is built from 11 residues. CDR3 sequence (DNA): TGTGCCAGCAGCCGAGCGGGGACCCAGTACTTC. It translates to CASSRAGTQYF.

The chain joins TRBV6-7 to TRBJ2-1; D not certain. TRBV6-7 is an open reading frame, and its role is uncertain. The CDR3 is 16 amino acids. Trimming pared 0 bases from V and 1 base from J, leaving 10 bases between. CDR3 DNA sequence: TGTGCCAGCAGTTACTCGCGCCGAACTTCCTACAATGAGCAGTTCTTC. It encodes CASSYSRRTSYNEQFF.

The chain combines TRBV19 with TRBJ2-7; no clear D gene. CDR1 is LNHDA, CDR2 SQIVND, per germline (reference sequence). Trimming took 4 bases from V and 2 from J, leaving 15 bases between them. CDR3 length equals 15 residues. CDR3 region: CASSTSAGFPYEQYF. DNA of the CDR3: TGTGCCAGTAGTACCTCGGCAGGTTTTCCCTACGAGCAGTACTTC.

This clone was recorded once. The rearrangement links TRBV19 to TRBJ1-4, with D maybe TRBD1 (6 bases). The CDR3 sequence is 14 residues long. Germline V CDR1 and CDR2: LNHDA, SQIVND (reference sequence). The germline V and J ends were trimmed by 6 bases and 4 bases, with 12 bases remaining between them. The CDR3 sequence: CASRVQGGNEKLFF. DNA for the CDR3: TGTGCCAGTAGGGTACAGGGTGGTAATGAAAAACTGTTTTTT.

This rearrangement joins TRBV11-3 to TRBJ2-3, with 8 bases that match TRBD2. The germline V gene encodes CDR1 SGHNT and CDR2 YENEEA. The CDR3 consists of 14 residues. Trimming removed 1 base from V and 5 bases from J; junction bases left unmatched: 2. CDR3 DNA sequence: TGTGCCAGCAGCTTAGCGGGAGGGGTAGATACGCAGTATTTT. Amino acid sequence: CASSLAGGVDTQYF.

This chain links TRBV4-1 with TRBJ2-3; D is possibly TRBD1 (6 bases). The CDR3 is made up of 15 amino acids. Looked up from germline, CDR1 is MGHRA and CDR2 is YSYEKL. The germline V and J ends were trimmed by 1 base and 8 bases, with 16 bases remaining between them. The CDR3 DNA follows: TGCGCCAGCAGCCAAGTCTTGGTCTTGGGGGCTACGCAGTATTTT. It codes for CASSQVLVLGATQYF.

The gene calls are TRBV29-1 and TRBJ2-3, with 11 positions matching TRBD1. Trimming removed 8 bases from V and 5 bases from J; junction bases left unmatched: 3. The CDR3 covers 12 residues. Looked up from germline, CDR1 is SQVTM and CDR2 is ANQGSEA. The CDR3 DNA is TGCAGCACCGGGACAGGGGGAGATACGCAGTATTTT. Residues: CSTGTGGDTQYF.

The gene calls are TRBV6-1 and TRBJ1-5, with 7 bases matching TRBD1. The CDR3 loop spans 14 amino acids. The J segment lost 6 bases and the V segment lost 2 bases, leaving 4 bases of the junction unmatched. In germline, CDR1 is MNHNS, CDR2 SASEGT. The CDR3 DNA is TGTGCCAGCAGTGAAAACAGGGGAAGTCAGCCCCAGCATTTT. Translated, it gives CASSENRGSQPQHF.

The chain joins TRBV19 to TRBJ1-2, with D possibly TRBD1 on 5 matching bases. V was trimmed by 5 bases and J by 7 bases, leaving 20 bases between them. CDR3 size: 15 residues. The germline V gene encodes CDR1 LNHDA and CDR2 SQIVND (reference sequence). CDR3 sequence: CASSLAPGRDGGYTF. The CDR3 nucleotides are TGTGCCAGTAGTCTCGCCCCGGGCAGGGATGGTGGCTACACCTTC.

The chain has TRBV6-5 and TRBJ2-7; D unresolved. V dropped 6 bases and J dropped 0 bases, with 12 bases sitting between them. Germline CDR1 is MNHEY and CDR2 is SVGAGI. There are 14 residues in the CDR3. CDR3 loop: CASRRLPDSYEQYF. The CDR3 DNA reads as TGTGCCAGCAGGAGGCTCCCTGACTCCTACGAGCAGTACTTC.

The chain carries TRBV7-6 and TRBJ2-1; 7 nucleotides line up with TRBD2. CDR1 is SGHVS and CDR2 is FNYEAQ in the germline V gene. Unmatched junction bases numbered 1, after V lost 5 bases and J lost 6 bases. CDR3 length: 12 amino acids. CDR3 DNA: TGTGCCAGCAGCCGCGGGAGCAATGAGCAGTTCTTC. Protein product: CASSRGSNEQFF.

This clone was detected only a few times. Additional DNA sequences in this sample encode the identical CDR3. The V call is TRBV4-1, the J call TRBJ2-7; the match to TRBD1 covers 7 bases. Germline trimming cut 1 base from V and 4 bases from J; bases unmatched to any gene: 1. This CDR3 has 13 amino acids. Per germline, CDR1 MGHRA and CDR2 YSYEKL. The CDR3 loop reads CASSQGTGYEQYF. As DNA, the CDR3 is TGCGCCAGCAGCCAAGGGACAGGTTACGAGCAGTACTTC.

The chain uses TRBV2 and TRBJ2-3; 8 bases are a match to TRBD1. CDR3 size: 13 residues. CDR1 SNHLY and CDR2 FYNNEI come from the germline V gene. J lost 6 bases, V lost 10 bases, and 9 bases had no gene match. CDR3 DNA sequence: TGTGCCACCCCGGGACAGGACTTCGATACGCAGTATTTT. Protein product: CATPGQDFDTQYF.

This sequence joins TRBV6-5 and TRBJ2-3, with unresolved D. The germline V and J ends were trimmed by 1 base and 2 bases, with 7 bases remaining between them. Per the germline V gene, CDR1 is MNHEY and CDR2 is SVGAGI. The CDR3 has 14 residues. CDR3 sequence: CASSYFQNTDTQYF. CDR3 sequence (DNA): TGTGCCAGCAGTTACTTCCAGAACACAGATACGCAGTATTTT.

This chain links TRBV5-1 with TRBJ1-1; the match to TRBD1 covers 10 bases. With 4 bases clipped from V and 7 bases from J, the junction kept 10 bases outside the gene matches. This CDR3 comprises 15 residues. Germline V gives CDR1 SGHRS, CDR2 YFSETQ. The CDR3 DNA reads as TGCGCCAGCAGCCGCGCGGGGGGACAGGGGCTTGAAGCTTTCTTT. It specifies CASSRAGGQGLEAFF.